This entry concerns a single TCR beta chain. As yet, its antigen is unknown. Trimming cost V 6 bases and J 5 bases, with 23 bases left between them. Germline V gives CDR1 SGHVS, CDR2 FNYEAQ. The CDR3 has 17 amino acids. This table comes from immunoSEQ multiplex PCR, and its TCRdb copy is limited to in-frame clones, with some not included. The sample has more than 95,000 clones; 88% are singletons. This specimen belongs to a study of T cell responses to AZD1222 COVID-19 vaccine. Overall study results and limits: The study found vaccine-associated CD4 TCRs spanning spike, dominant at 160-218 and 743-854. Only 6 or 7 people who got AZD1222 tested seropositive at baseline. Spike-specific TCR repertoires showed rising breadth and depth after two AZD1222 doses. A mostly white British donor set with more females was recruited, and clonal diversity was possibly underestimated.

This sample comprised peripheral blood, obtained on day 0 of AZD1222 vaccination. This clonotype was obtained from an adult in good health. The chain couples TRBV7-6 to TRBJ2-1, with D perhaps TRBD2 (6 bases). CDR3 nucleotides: TGTGCCAGCAGTTATAAGAGACTAGAGGCCCCAGACAATGAGCAGTTCTTC. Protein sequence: CASSYKRLEAPDNEQFF.